This T cell receptor (beta chain) is drawn from a study of cytomegalovirus exposure and HLA in healthy donors. CDR3 length: 14 residues. Germline CDR1 MGHDK, CDR2 SYGVNS. V lost 6 bases and J lost 6, with 16 bases in between. PCR amplification relied on 60 Vbeta primers (plus 13 Jbeta primers). Repertoires were generated with immunoSEQ multiplex PCR, while TCRdb's copy carries only in-frame clones and drops some. The data hold 100,000 or so clones, with roughly 80% observed a single time. About this clone: Its antigen is as yet unknown.

General study points: A missense DCLRE1C variant was associated with V- and J-gene trimming of TCR beta chains in a later analysis, and an independent cohort replicated the association. Reportedly, fewer N-insertions than the approximately 690-donor mean appeared in an Asian-associated ancestry cluster in a later analysis.

The material sequenced was PBMCs. The chain couples TRBV25-1 to TRBJ2-3, with D possibly being TRBD2 (7 bases). This TCR was sampled from a female donor in good health and CMV-seronegative. This chain's CDR3 is CASSPRGGLDTQYF. CDR3 DNA sequence: TGTGCCAGCAGCCCAAGGGGGGGCCTGGATACGCAGTATTTT.